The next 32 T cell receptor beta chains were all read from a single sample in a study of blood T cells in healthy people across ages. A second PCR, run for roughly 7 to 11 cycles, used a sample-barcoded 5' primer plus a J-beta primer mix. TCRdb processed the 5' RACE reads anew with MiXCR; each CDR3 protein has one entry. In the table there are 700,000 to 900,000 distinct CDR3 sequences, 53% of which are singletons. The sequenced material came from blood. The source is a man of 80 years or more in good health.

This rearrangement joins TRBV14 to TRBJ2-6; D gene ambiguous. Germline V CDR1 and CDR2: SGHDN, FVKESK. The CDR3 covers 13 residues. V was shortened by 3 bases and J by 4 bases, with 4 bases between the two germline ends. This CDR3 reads CASSHAGANVLTF. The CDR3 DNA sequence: TGTGCCAGCAGCCACGCCGGGGCCAACGTCCTGACTTTC. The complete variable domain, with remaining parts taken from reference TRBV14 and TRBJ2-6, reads EAGVTQFPSHSVIEKGQTVTLRCDPISGHDNLYWYRRVMGKEIKFLLHFVKESKQDESGMPNNRFLAERTGGTYSTLKVQPAELEDSGVYFCASSHAGANVLTFGAGSRLTVL.

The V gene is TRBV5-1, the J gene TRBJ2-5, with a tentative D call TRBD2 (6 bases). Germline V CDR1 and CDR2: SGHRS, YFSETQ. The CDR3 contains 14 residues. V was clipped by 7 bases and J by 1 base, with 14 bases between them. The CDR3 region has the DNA TGCGCCAGCTGCATGAGGGGAGGCCAAGAGACCCAGTACTTC. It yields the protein CASCMRGGQETQYF.

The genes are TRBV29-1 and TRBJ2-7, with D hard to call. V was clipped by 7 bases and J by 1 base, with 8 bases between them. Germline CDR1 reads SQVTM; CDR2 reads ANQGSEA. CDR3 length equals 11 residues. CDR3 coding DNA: TGCAGCGCCCAAAATTCCTACGAGCAGTACTTC. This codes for CSAQNSYEQYF.

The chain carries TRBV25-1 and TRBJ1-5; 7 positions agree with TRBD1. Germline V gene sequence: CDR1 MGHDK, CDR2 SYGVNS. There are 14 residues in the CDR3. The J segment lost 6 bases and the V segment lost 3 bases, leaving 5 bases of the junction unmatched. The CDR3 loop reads CASSEGQRAQPQHF. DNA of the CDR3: TGTGCCAGCAGTGAGGGACAGCGGGCTCAGCCCCAGCATTTT.

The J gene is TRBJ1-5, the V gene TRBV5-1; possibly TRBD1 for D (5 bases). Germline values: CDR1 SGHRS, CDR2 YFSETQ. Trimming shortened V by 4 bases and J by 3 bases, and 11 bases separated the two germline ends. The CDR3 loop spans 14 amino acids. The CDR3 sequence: CASSTDSPNQPQHF. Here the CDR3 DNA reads TGCGCCAGCAGCACCGACAGTCCCAATCAGCCCCAGCATTTT. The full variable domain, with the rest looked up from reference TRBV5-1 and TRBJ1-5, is KAGVTQTPRYLIKTRGQQVTLSCSPISGHRSVSWYQQTPGQGLQFLFEYFSETQRNKGNFPGRFSGRQFSNSRSEMNVSTLELGDSALYLCASSTDSPNQPQHFGDGTRLSIL.

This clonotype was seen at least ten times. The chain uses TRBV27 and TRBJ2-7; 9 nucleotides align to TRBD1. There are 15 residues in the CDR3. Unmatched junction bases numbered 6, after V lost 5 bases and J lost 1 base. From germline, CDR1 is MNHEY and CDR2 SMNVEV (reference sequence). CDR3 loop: CASSPGQGISYEQYF. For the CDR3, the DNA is TGTGCCAGCAGTCCAGGACAGGGGATATCCTACGAGCAGTACTTC.

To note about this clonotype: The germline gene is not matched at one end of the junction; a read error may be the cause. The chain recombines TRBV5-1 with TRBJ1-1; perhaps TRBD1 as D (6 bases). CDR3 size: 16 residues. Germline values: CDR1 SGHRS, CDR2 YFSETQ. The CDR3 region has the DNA TGCGCCAGCAGCTTAGGACAGAAAAGCCTGAACACTGAGGCTTTCTTT. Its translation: CASSLGQKSLNTEAFF.

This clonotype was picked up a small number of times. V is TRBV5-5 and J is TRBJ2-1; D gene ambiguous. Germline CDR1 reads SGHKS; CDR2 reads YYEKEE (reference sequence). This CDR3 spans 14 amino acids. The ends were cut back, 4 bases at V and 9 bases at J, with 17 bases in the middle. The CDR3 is CASSRTRDLGEQFF. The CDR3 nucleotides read TGTGCCAGCAGCCGCACTCGTGACCTTGGTGAGCAGTTCTTC. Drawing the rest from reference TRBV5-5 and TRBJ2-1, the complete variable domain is DAGVTQSPTHLIKTRGQQVTLRCSPISGHKSVSWYQQVLGQGPQFIFQYYEKEERGRGNFPDRFSARQFPNYSSELNVNALLLGDSALYLCASSRTRDLGEQFFGPGTRLTVL.

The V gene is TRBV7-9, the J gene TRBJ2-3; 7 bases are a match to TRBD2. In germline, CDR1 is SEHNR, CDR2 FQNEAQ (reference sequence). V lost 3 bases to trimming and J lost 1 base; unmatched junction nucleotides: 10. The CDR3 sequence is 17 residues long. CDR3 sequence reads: CASSLQRTRAGTDTQYF. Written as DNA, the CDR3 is TGTGCCAGCAGCTTGCAACGGACTAGGGCGGGCACAGATACGCAGTATTTT.

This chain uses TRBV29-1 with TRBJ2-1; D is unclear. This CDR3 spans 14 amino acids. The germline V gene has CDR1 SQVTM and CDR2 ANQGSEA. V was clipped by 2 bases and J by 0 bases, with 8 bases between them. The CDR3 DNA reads TGCAGCGTTGAACCCAGTGGCTCCTACAATGAGCAGTTCTTC. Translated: CSVEPSGSYNEQFF.

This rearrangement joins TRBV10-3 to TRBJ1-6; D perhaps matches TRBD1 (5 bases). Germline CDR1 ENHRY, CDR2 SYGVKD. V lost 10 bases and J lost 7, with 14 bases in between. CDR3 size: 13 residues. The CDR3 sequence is CASRRDQNSPLHF. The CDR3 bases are TGTGCCAGCAGGCGGGACCAAAATTCACCCCTCCACTTT.

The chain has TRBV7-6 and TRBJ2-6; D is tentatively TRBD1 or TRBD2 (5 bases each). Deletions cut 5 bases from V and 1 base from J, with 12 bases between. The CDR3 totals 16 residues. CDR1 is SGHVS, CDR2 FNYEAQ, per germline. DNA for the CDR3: TGTGCCAGCAGCCATGACGGGGCTTCTGGGGCCAACGTCCTGACTTTC. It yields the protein CASSHDGASGANVLTF.

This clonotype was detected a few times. This chain's CDR3 is CSARDRVTDTQYF. The CDR3 DNA follows: TGCAGTGCTAGAGATAGGGTCACAGATACGCAGTATTTT. This chain uses TRBV20-1 with TRBJ2-3; D unclear. There are 13 residues in the CDR3. Germline V gene lookup returns CDR1 DFQATT and CDR2 SNEGSKA (reference sequence). V was trimmed by 0 bases and J by 2 bases, leaving 6 bases between them.

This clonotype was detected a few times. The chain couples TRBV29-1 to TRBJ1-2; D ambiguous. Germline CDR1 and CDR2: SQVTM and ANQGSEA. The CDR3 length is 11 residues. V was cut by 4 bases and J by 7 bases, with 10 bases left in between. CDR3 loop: CSVVAVGGYTF. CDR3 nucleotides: TGCAGCGTTGTAGCGGTCGGTGGCTACACCTTC.

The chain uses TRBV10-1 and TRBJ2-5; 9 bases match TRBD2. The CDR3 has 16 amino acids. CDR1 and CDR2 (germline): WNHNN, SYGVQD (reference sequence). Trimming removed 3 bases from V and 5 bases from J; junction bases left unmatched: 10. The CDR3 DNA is TGCGCCAGCAGTGACGGCGGGAGGGCCGACGGGGAGACCCAGTACTTC. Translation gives CASSDGGRADGETQYF.

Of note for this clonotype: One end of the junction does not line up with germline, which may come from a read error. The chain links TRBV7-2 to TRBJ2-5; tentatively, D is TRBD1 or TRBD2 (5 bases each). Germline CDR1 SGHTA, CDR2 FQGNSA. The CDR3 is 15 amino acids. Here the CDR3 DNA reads TGTGCCAGCAGCCTAGCATGGCAGGGCCAAGAGACCCAGTACTTC. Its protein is CASSLAWQGQETQYF.

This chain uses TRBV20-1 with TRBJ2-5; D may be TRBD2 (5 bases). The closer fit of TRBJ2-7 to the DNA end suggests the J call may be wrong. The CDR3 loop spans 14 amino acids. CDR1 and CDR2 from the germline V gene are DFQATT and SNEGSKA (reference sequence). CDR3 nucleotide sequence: TGCAGTGCTAGAGAGGGGAAAAACCGGGGCGAGCAGTACTTC. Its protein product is CSAREGKNRGEQYF.

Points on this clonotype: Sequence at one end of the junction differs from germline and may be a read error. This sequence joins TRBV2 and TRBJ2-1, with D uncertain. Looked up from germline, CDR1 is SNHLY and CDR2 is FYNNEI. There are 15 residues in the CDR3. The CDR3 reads CTSSESLRPYNEQFF. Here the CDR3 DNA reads TGTACCAGCAGTGAGAGCTTAAGGCCCTACAATGAGCAGTTCTTC.

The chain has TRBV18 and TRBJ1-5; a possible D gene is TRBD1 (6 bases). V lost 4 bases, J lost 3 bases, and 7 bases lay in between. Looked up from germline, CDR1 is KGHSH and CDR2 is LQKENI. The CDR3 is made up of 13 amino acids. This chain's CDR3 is CASSRTDNQPQHF. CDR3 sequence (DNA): TGTGCCAGCTCACGGACAGACAATCAGCCCCAGCATTTT.

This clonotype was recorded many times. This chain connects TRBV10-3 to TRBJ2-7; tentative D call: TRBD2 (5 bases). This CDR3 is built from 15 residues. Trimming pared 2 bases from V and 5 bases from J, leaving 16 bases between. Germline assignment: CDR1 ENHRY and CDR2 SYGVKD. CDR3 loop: CAISEGGGGVHEQYF. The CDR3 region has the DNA TGTGCCATCAGTGAGGGAGGTGGAGGCGTCCACGAGCAGTACTTC.

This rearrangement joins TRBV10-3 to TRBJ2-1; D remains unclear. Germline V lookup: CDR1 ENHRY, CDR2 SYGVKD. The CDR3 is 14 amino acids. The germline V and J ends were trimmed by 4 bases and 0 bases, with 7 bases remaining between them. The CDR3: CAISVRSSYNEQFF. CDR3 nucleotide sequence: TGTGCCATCAGTGTGAGGAGCTCCTACAATGAGCAGTTCTTC.

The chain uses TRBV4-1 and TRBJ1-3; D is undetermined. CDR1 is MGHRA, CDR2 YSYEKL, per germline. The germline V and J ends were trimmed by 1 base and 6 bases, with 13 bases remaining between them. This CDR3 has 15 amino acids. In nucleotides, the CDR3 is TGCGCCAGCAGCCAAGGACGGTTCGAGGAAAACACCATATATTTT. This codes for CASSQGRFEENTIYF.

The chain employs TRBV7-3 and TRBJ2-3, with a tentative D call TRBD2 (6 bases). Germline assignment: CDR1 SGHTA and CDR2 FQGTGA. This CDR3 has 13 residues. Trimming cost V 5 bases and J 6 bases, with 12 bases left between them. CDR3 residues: CASSTGGRDTQYF. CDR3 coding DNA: TGTGCCAGCAGCACCGGGGGTCGCGATACGCAGTATTTT.

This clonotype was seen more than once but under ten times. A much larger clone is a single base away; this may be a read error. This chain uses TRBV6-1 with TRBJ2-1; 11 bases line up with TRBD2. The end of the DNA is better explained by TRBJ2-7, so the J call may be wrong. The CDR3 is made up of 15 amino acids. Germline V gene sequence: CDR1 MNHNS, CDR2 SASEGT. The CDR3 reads CASSPSGRQGNEQYF. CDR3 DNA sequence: TGTGCCAGCAGCCCTAGCGGGAGGCAGGGGAATGAGCAGTACTTC.

CDR3 bases: TGTGCCAGCAGCCAAGATCCGAGGGGCCATAGCACCTTC. Protein product: CASSQDPRGHSTF. The chain combines TRBV14 with TRBJ1-2, with TRBD1 as a possible D gene (5 bases). Germline-derived CDR1 and CDR2 are SGHDN and FVKESK. V lost 0 bases, J lost 13 bases, and 15 bases lay in between. This CDR3 region has 13 residues.

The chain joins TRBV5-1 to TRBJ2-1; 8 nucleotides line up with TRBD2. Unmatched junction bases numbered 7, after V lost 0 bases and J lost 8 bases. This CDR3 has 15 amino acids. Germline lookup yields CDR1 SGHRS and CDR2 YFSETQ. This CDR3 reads CASSLDGTRVDEQFF. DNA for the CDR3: TGCGCCAGCAGCTTGGATGGGACTAGAGTCGATGAGCAGTTCTTC.

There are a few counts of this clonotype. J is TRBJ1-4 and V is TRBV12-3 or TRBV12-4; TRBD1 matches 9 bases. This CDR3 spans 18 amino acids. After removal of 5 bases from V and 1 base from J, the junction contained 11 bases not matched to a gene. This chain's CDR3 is CASSTRGQGVGTNEKLFF. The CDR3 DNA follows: TGTGCCAGCAGTACCCGGGGACAGGGCGTGGGAACTAATGAAAAACTGTTTTTT.

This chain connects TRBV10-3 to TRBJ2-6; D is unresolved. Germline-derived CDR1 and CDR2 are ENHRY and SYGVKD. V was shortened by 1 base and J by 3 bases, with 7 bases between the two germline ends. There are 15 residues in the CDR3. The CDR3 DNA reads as TGTGCCATCAGTGAGTTGAGAGGTGGGGCCAACGTCCTGACTTTC. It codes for CAISELRGGANVLTF.

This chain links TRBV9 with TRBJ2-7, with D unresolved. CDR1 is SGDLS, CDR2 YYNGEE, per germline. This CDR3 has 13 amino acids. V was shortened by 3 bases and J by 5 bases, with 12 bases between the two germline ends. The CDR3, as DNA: TGTGCCAGCAGCGAGACCCCATCGCACGAGCAGTACTTC. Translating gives CASSETPSHEQYF.

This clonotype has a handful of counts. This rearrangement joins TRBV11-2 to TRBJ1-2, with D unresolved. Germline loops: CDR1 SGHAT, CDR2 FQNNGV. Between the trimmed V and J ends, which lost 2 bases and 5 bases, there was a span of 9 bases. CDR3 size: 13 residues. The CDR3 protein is CASSLYPGYGYTF. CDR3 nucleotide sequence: TGTGCCAGCAGCTTATATCCGGGGTATGGCTACACCTTC. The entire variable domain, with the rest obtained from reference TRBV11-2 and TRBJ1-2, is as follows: EAGVAQSPRYKIIEKRQSVAFWCNPISGHATLYWYQQILGQGPKLLIQFQNNGVVDDSQLPKDRFSAERLKGVDSTLKIQPAKLEDSAVYLCASSLYPGYGYTFGSGTRLTVV.

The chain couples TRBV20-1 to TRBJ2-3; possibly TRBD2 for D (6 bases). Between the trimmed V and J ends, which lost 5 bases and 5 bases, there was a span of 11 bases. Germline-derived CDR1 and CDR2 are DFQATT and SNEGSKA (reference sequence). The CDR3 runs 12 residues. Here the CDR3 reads CSAGSTRDTQYF. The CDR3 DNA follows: TGCAGTGCTGGCTCGACTAGAGATACGCAGTATTTT.

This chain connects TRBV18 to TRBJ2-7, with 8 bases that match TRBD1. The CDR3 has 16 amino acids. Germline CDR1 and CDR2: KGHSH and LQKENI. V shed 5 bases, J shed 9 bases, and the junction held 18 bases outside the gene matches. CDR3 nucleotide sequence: TGTGCCAGCTCATCCAACGACCAGGGGGCCGCCGCGAGGCAGTACTTC. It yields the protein CASSSNDQGAAARQYF.